Shown below are 20 T cell receptor beta chains from a single sample sequenced in a study of OX40 agonist ivuxolimab in advanced cancers. The method was immunoSEQ multiplex PCR; TCRdb's version includes in-frame clones alone and lacks a portion of them. Counted here are about 46,000 clones, 82% occurring once; the ten biggest clones make up approximately 2%. Sequences were derived from CD4+ or CD8+ T cells sorted from blood, sampled in a trial of the OX40 agonist ivuxolimab. The receptors shown here come from an adult with an advanced solid tumor such as melanoma, head and neck, liver or kidney cancer.

This rearrangement joins TRBV6-1 to TRBJ1-2; D gene ambiguous. V was cut by 10 bases and J by 1 base, with 16 bases left in between. The CDR3 length is 14 residues. Germline CDR1 is MNHNS and CDR2 is SASEGT. CDR3 amino acids: CATTQYGSNYGYTF. The CDR3 DNA is TGTGCCACAACACAGTACGGCAGTAACTATGGCTACACCTTC.

The CDR3 DNA reads TGCGCCAGCAGCTCTTGGGTAGGGTGGGACTCTGGGGCCAACGTCCTGACTTTC. Encoded protein: CASSSWVGWDSGANVLTF. V and J are TRBV5-1 and TRBJ2-6; D not resolved. Germline V gene data show CDR1 as SGHRS and CDR2 as YFSETQ. V was pared by 3 bases and J by 0 bases, with 16 bases between. The CDR3 is made up of 18 amino acids.

The gene calls are TRBV7-8 and TRBJ1-5; a possible D gene is TRBD1 (5 bases). This CDR3 has 16 amino acids. Trimming cost V 1 base and J 1 base, with 11 bases left between them. CDR1 is SGHVS and CDR2 is FQNEAQ in the germline V gene. This chain's CDR3 is CASSLVAGRSNQPQHF. In DNA form, the CDR3 reads TGTGCCAGCAGCTTAGTGGCAGGGAGGAGCAATCAGCCCCAGCATTTT.

The rearrangement links TRBV5-6 to TRBJ1-2; D ambiguous. CDR1 SGHDT and CDR2 YYEEEE come from the germline V gene. The CDR3 covers 14 residues. Trimming stripped 4 bases from V and 0 bases from J, with 10 bases between. The CDR3 sequence is CASSPPGPNYGYTF. The CDR3 DNA reads TGTGCCAGCAGCCCGCCGGGTCCTAACTATGGCTACACCTTC.

V and J are TRBV10-3 and TRBJ2-7, with D perhaps TRBD1 (6 bases). The V end lost 5 bases, the J end lost 4 bases, and 15 bases lay between the germline ends. The germline gives CDR1 ENHRY, CDR2 SYGVKD. This CDR3 contains 14 residues. CDR3 region: CAISTRDKVYEQYF. CDR3 bases: TGTGCCATCAGTACCCGGGACAAGGTATACGAGCAGTACTTC.

The chain recombines TRBV6-1 with TRBJ1-6; D uncertain. Germline V CDR1 and CDR2: MNHNS, SASEGT. This CDR3 has 16 amino acids. Trimming took 1 base from V and 7 from J, leaving 14 bases between them. In DNA form, the CDR3 reads TGTGCCAGCAGTGAAGTAGAGGGTCCGCAGAATTCACCCCTCCACTTT. This sequence encodes CASSEVEGPQNSPLHF.

This clone was found a few times. Other DNA sequences of this sample code for an identical CDR3. V and J are TRBV7-9 and TRBJ2-5, with D hard to call. V lost 5 bases, J lost 7 bases, and 26 bases lay in between. Per germline, CDR1 SEHNR and CDR2 FQNEAQ (reference sequence). This CDR3 has 17 residues. CDR3 in amino acids: CASSPAARGRSVGTQYF. DNA of the CDR3: TGTGCCAGCAGCCCGGCGGCTCGAGGAAGGAGCGTCGGGACCCAGTACTTC.

The genes are TRBV18 and TRBJ1-2; D unresolved. Germline V CDR1 and CDR2: KGHSH, LQKENI. CDR3 length: 14 amino acids. Between the trimmed V and J ends, which lost 3 bases and 2 bases, there was a span of 10 bases. This CDR3 reads CASSPVRENYGYTF. In DNA, the CDR3 is TGTGCCAGCTCACCGGTAAGGGAAAACTATGGCTACACCTTC.

This chain uses TRBV7-3 with TRBJ2-3; D remains ambiguous. Per the germline V gene, CDR1 is SGHTA and CDR2 is FQGTGA. The V gene lost 2 bases and the J gene lost 4 bases, with 13 bases spanning the gap. The CDR3 spans 15 residues. The CDR3, as DNA: TGTGCCAGCAGCTTATTAGGGCGGACGTCAGATACGCAGTATTTT. Translating it yields CASSLLGRTSDTQYF.

V is TRBV9 and J is TRBJ1-2, with D tentatively TRBD1 (6 bases). Trimming cost V 4 bases and J 4 bases, with 23 bases left between them. Germline V gene sequence: CDR1 SGDLS, CDR2 YYNGEE. The CDR3 consists of 17 residues. Written as DNA, the CDR3 is TGTGCCAGCAGCTCCCCTACGGCGGCAGAGGGGGGCTATGGCTACACCTTC. Translated, it gives CASSSPTAAEGGYGYTF.

This clone occurred once. J is TRBJ1-5 and V is TRBV15, with 10 bases aligning to TRBD1. The CDR3 runs 14 residues. The V gene's germline CDR1 is LNHNV and CDR2 YYDKDF (reference sequence). The ends lost 5 bases at V and 6 bases at J; junction bases unmatched: 4. CDR3 in DNA: TGTGCCACCAGCCAGACAGGGGGCATTCAGCCCCAGCATTTT. It specifies CATSQTGGIQPQHF.

This chain joins TRBV15 and TRBJ2-5; TRBD2 matches at 7 bases. Trimming at V came to 6 bases and at J to 1 base, leaving 2 bases not matched to a gene. Per the germline V gene, CDR1 is LNHNV and CDR2 is YYDKDF (reference sequence). The CDR3 loop spans 13 amino acids. CDR3 sequence reads: CATRGGTQETQYF. In nucleotides, the CDR3 is TGTGCCACCAGGGGAGGGACCCAAGAGACCCAGTACTTC.

This clone was seen only a few times. The rearrangement links TRBV6-5 to TRBJ2-7; D uncertain. V lost 9 bases to trimming and J lost 0 bases, with 15 bases between them. Germline values: CDR1 MNHEY, CDR2 SVGAGI. The CDR3 has 14 residues. CDR3 sequence (DNA): TGTGCCAGTCAAACACGTCCTTCCTCCTACGAGCAGTACTTC. Protein sequence: CASQTRPSSYEQYF.

This clone was recorded a few times. The chain uses TRBV5-6 and TRBJ2-7; D possibly corresponds to TRBD2 (7 bases). The germline CDR1 and CDR2 sequences are SGHDT and YYEEEE. Trimming pared 4 bases from V and 4 bases from J, leaving 15 bases between. The CDR3 totals 14 residues. Written as DNA, the CDR3 is TGTGCCAGCAGCCCCCGGGGGGCGGATTACGAGCAGTACTTC. It yields the protein CASSPRGADYEQYF.

The chain carries TRBV4-1 and TRBJ2-5; tentative D call: TRBD1 (5 bases). The CDR3 has 15 residues. The germline V gene has CDR1 MGHRA and CDR2 YSYEKL. Trimming took 2 bases from V and 3 from J, leaving 13 bases between them. CDR3 DNA: TGCGCCAGCAGCCAATCGCCACAAGGGGAAGAGACCCAGTACTTC. This sequence encodes CASSQSPQGEETQYF.

This clone has just one count. V and J are TRBV7-8 and TRBJ1-6; TRBD1 aligns across 11 bases. V shed 3 bases, J shed 10 bases, and the junction held 8 bases outside the gene matches. Per the germline V gene, CDR1 is SGHVS and CDR2 is FQNEAQ. The CDR3 consists of 16 residues. The CDR3 nucleotides read TGTGCCAGCAGCTTCGGGACAGGGGGAGTGGGGTCACCCCTCCACTTT. It translates to CASSFGTGGVGSPLHF.

The V call is TRBV5-6, the J call TRBJ2-5; TRBD2 is a possible D gene (6 bases). Trimming left V 3 bases short and J 2 bases short, with 14 bases between. Germline values: CDR1 SGHDT, CDR2 YYEEEE. The CDR3 extends over 15 amino acids. The CDR3 region is CASSSPDGLQETQYF. Here the CDR3 DNA reads TGTGCCAGCAGCTCCCCGGACGGACTACAAGAGACCCAGTACTTC.

V gene TRBV7-8 combines with J gene TRBJ1-4, with TRBD1 as a possible D gene (6 bases). CDR3 length: 15 residues. Trimming shortened V by 1 base and J by 5 bases, and 11 bases separated the two germline ends. The germline CDR1 and CDR2 sequences are SGHVS and FQNEAQ. The CDR3 sequence: CASSLEGGGNEKLFF. In DNA, the CDR3 is TGTGCCAGCAGCTTAGAAGGGGGTGGAAATGAAAAACTGTTTTTT.

The chain carries TRBV9 and TRBJ2-2; the D is unclear. Deletions cut 0 bases from V and 3 bases from J, with 6 bases between. This CDR3 has 14 residues. Germline CDR1 is SGDLS and CDR2 is YYNGEE. The CDR3 DNA follows: TGTGCCAGCAGCGTAGCTGGGGACACCGGGGAGCTGTTTTTT. It encodes CASSVAGDTGELFF.

The genes are TRBV30 and TRBJ2-1; the D gene could be TRBD1 or TRBD2 (5 bases each). Germline V gives CDR1 GTSNPN, CDR2 SVGIG (reference sequence). The CDR3 covers 12 residues. The V gene lost 8 bases and the J gene lost 9 bases, with 17 bases spanning the gap. The CDR3 region has the DNA TGTGCCCGGAAGGGGACCGGGGCTGAGCAGTTCTTC. Residues: CARKGTGAEQFF.